The 29 T cell receptor beta chains below come from one sample, sequenced in a study of T-cell memory formation after mild COVID-19. TCRdb reprocessed the 5' RACE reads via MiXCR and lists one record per CDR3 protein. The sample lists 450,000 to 700,000 distinct CDR3 sequences; about a sixth were seen once. The sample taken for sequencing was PBMCs or a T cell subset sorted from them (not recorded which). These TCRs come from an adult woman who had mild COVID-19 (a few samples of this study predate the infection). Cell type and time point are not known.

This CDR3 is CASSPWDRGAYEQYF. In DNA, the CDR3 is TGCGCCAGCAGCCCGTGGGACAGGGGGGCCTACGAGCAGTACTTC. The V and J genes are TRBV5-1 and TRBJ2-7; 11 bases are a match to TRBD1. Germline V CDR1 and CDR2: SGHRS, YFSETQ. The CDR3 extends over 15 amino acids. V lost 4 bases to trimming and J lost 2 bases; unmatched junction nucleotides: 5. The full variable domain, rest sourced from reference TRBV5-1 and TRBJ2-7, is KAGVTQTPRYLIKTRGQQVTLSCSPISGHRSVSWYQQTPGQGLQFLFEYFSETQRNKGNFPGRFSGRQFSNSRSEMNVSTLELGDSALYLCASSPWDRGAYEQYFGPGTRLTVT.

This clonotype was seen a few times. The V gene is TRBV6-2 or TRBV6-3, the J gene TRBJ1-5; D might be TRBD1 (5 bases). There are 15 residues in the CDR3. Trimming shortened V by 5 bases and J by 10 bases, and 21 bases separated the two germline ends. In germline, CDR1 is MNHEY, CDR2 SVGEGT. The CDR3 spells CASSGFGTQSEPQHF. The DNA of the CDR3 is TGTGCCAGCAGTGGTTTTGGGACGCAATCAGAACCCCAGCATTTT.

This clonotype was seen a few times. The chain uses TRBV20-1 and TRBJ2-2; 8 bases align to TRBD2. The V gene end was trimmed by 0 bases and the J gene end by 4 bases; junction bases not matched to a gene: 10. This CDR3 spans 17 amino acids. Looked up from germline, CDR1 is DFQATT and CDR2 is SNEGSKA (reference sequence). In DNA form, the CDR3 reads TGCAGTGCTAGAGAACGGGGGGGCGGAACCGGCACCGGGGAGCTGTTTTTT. Its translation is CSARERGGGTGTGELFF.

J is TRBJ1-6 and V is TRBV9, with TRBD1 matching over 7 bases. The CDR3 consists of 14 residues. The germline V gene encodes CDR1 SGDLS and CDR2 YYNGEE. Trimming removed 7 bases from V and 7 bases from J; junction bases left unmatched: 8. The CDR3 DNA sequence: TGTGCCAGCGGAGGGGGCAGAAGGAATTCACCCCTCCACTTT. Protein sequence: CASGGGRRNSPLHF.

There are a few counts of this clonotype. The V call is TRBV7-2, the J call TRBJ2-1, with D perhaps TRBD1 (6 bases). Trimming left V 3 bases short and J 5 bases short, with 17 bases between. The length of the CDR3 is 16 residues. Germline CDR1 and CDR2: SGHTA and FQGNSA. CDR3 sequence reads: CASSFKVRGENNEQFF. The CDR3 coding sequence is TGTGCCAGCAGCTTTAAGGTCAGGGGAGAAAACAATGAGCAGTTCTTC.

This clonotype was picked up a small number of times. The CDR3 bases are TGCGCCAGCAGCCATCCAACCCTTTCGCGCACCGGGGAGCTGTTTTTT. Residues: CASSHPTLSRTGELFF. The rearrangement uses TRBV4-1 and TRBJ2-2; the D is unclear. The germline V gene encodes CDR1 MGHRA and CDR2 YSYEKL. The CDR3 length is 16 residues. V was cut by 3 bases and J by 4 bases, with 15 bases left in between.

V and J are TRBV12-3 or TRBV12-4 and TRBJ2-1, with a possible D match to TRBD1 (5 bases). The CDR3 contains 15 residues. V lost 6 bases and J 0 bases, leaving 12 bases between the germline ends. CDR3 region: CASRPQASSYNEQFF. For the CDR3, the DNA is TGTGCCAGCAGGCCACAGGCGAGCTCCTACAATGAGCAGTTCTTC.

This clonotype was picked up a small number of times. The chain carries TRBV24-1 and TRBJ1-1; possibly TRBD1 for D (6 bases). V was shortened by 3 bases and J by 3 bases, with 10 bases between the two germline ends. This CDR3 is 14 amino acids long. CDR1 is KGHDR, CDR2 SFDVKD, per germline. In DNA form, the CDR3 reads TGTGCCACCAGTGATGGCCGGGGGCACACTGAAGCTTTCTTT. It translates to CATSDGRGHTEAFF.

This clonotype was detected a few times. V usage is TRBV29-1 and J usage is TRBJ2-1; no clear D gene. Germline CDR1 reads SQVTM; CDR2 reads ANQGSEA. This CDR3 comprises 12 residues. V lost 5 bases and J 5 bases, leaving 10 bases between the germline ends. CDR3 sequence: CSVSSSHNEQFF. In DNA form, the CDR3 reads TGCAGCGTTTCTAGTAGCCACAATGAGCAGTTCTTC.

A few counts support this clonotype. V gene TRBV7-9 combines with J gene TRBJ2-3, with 10 positions matching TRBD2. The CDR3 runs 15 residues. Germline V gives CDR1 SEHNR, CDR2 FQNEAQ (reference sequence). Unmatched junction bases numbered 2, after V lost 5 bases and J lost 0 bases. Here the CDR3 DNA reads TGTGCCAGCAGCGAGGGACTAGCGAGCACAGATACGCAGTATTTT. Encoded protein: CASSEGLASTDTQYF.

The V gene is TRBV7-6, the J gene TRBJ2-5; TRBD1 is a possible D gene (5 bases). CDR3 length: 16 amino acids. V lost 0 bases and J lost 5, with 16 bases in between. CDR1 and CDR2 from the germline V gene are SGHVS and FNYEAQ. CDR3 DNA sequence: TGTGCCAGCAGCTTAGCCCTCGGGCAGGGCGAGGAGACCCAGTACTTC. It translates to CASSLALGQGEETQYF.

This clonotype was counted only a few times. As DNA, the CDR3 is TGTGCCATCGGGGGAGCGAGCAGTAATGCTGGGTACTTC. Translating it yields CAIGGASSNAGYF. The genes are TRBV28 and TRBJ2-7; a weak D match, TRBD2 (6 bases). Germline-derived CDR1 and CDR2 are MDHEN and SYDVKM. Trimming cost V 10 bases and J 12 bases, with 25 bases left between them. The CDR3 is 13 residues long.

The chain joins TRBV2 to TRBJ1-1; 7 bases agree with TRBD1. J was trimmed by 3 bases and V by 6 bases; bases with no gene match: 4. The CDR3 has 13 residues. Germline CDR1 reads SNHLY; CDR2 reads FYNNEI. The CDR3 reads CASRVTGDTEAFF. The CDR3 DNA sequence: TGTGCCAGCAGAGTAACAGGGGACACTGAAGCTTTCTTT.

In its sample, this clonotype was seen a few times. The rearrangement uses TRBV9 and TRBJ2-1, with TRBD1 as a possible D gene (6 bases). This CDR3 region has 16 residues. Germline-derived CDR1 and CDR2 are SGDLS and YYNGEE. V dropped 3 bases and J dropped 8 bases, with 21 bases sitting between them. The CDR3 reads CASSGGPRQAGDEQFF. As DNA, the CDR3 is TGTGCCAGCAGCGGGGGACCACGACAGGCCGGCGATGAGCAGTTCTTC.

This clonotype has only a few counts. V and J are TRBV29-1 and TRBJ2-7; tentatively, D is TRBD1 or TRBD2 (5 bases each). The ends were cut back, 4 bases at V and 3 bases at J, with 10 bases in the middle. The germline CDR1 and CDR2 sequences are SQVTM and ANQGSEA. CDR3 length: 12 amino acids. CDR3 loop: CSVAQGRYEQYF. The CDR3 DNA is TGCAGCGTTGCCCAGGGACGCTACGAGCAGTACTTC.

The chain recombines TRBV19 with TRBJ1-1; D remains unclear. CDR1 and CDR2 from the germline V gene are LNHDA and SQIVND (reference sequence). The CDR3 runs to 15 residues. V lost 7 bases and J lost 0, with 15 bases in between. CDR3 sequence: CASTLGGFMNTEAFF. For the CDR3, the DNA is TGTGCCAGTACCCTCGGCGGCTTCATGAACACTGAAGCTTTCTTT.

This clonotype was seen more than once but under ten times. This chain connects TRBV6-5 to TRBJ1-2; D not resolved. Germline V gene sequence: CDR1 MNHEY, CDR2 SVGAGI. The CDR3 length is 15 residues. V was pared by 2 bases and J by 0 bases, with 10 bases between. CDR3 residues: CASSYLETSNYGYTF. In DNA, the CDR3 is TGTGCCAGCAGTTACCTAGAGACCTCTAACTATGGCTACACCTTC.

The V gene is TRBV12-3 or TRBV12-4, the J gene TRBJ2-7, with 10 bases that match TRBD2. V lost 4 bases and J lost 0; bases outside the gene matches: 6. This CDR3 spans 16 amino acids. This CDR3 reads CASSSRLAGLSYEQYF. For the CDR3, the DNA is TGTGCCAGCAGTTCCCGACTAGCGGGCCTCTCCTACGAGCAGTACTTC.

This clonotype was detected many times. The CDR3 DNA reads as TGTGCCATCAGCGGACAGGGTACTTTTGGCTACACCTTC. Encoded protein: CAISGQGTFGYTF. The chain recombines TRBV10-3 with TRBJ1-2; 8 bases line up with TRBD1. The CDR3 length is 13 residues. J was trimmed by 7 bases and V by 6 bases; bases with no gene match: 7. Germline CDR1 ENHRY, CDR2 SYGVKD.

This clonotype occurred a few times. The chain employs TRBV12-3 or TRBV12-4 and TRBJ2-7, with 13 bases lining up with TRBD2. The length of the CDR3 is 15 residues. V lost 4 bases and J lost 6; bases outside the gene matches: 6. The CDR3 sequence is CASSSTSGGIREQYF. In nucleotides, the CDR3 is TGTGCCAGCAGTTCGACTAGCGGGGGGATCCGCGAGCAGTACTTC.

In this sample, this clonotype turned up a few times. The genes are TRBV20-1 and TRBJ2-1; the D is unclear. Trimming stripped 2 bases from V and 2 bases from J, with 19 bases between. The CDR3 totals 17 residues. Germline V CDR1 and CDR2: DFQATT, SNEGSKA (reference sequence). The CDR3 sequence: CSARLAEHPQAYNEQFF. CDR3 sequence (DNA): TGCAGTGCTAGATTGGCGGAGCACCCTCAAGCCTACAATGAGCAGTTCTTC.

The CDR3 coding sequence is TGTGCCAGCAGCCCTTCCAGCGGGGGGATAGCCAAAAACATTCAGTACTTC. It codes for CASSPSSGGIAKNIQYF. The chain has TRBV3-1 and TRBJ2-4; 9 bases fit TRBD2. The CDR3 spans 17 residues. Germline V CDR1 and CDR2: LGHDT, YNNKEL (reference sequence). Germline trimming cut 4 bases from V and 0 bases from J; bases unmatched to any gene: 7. The variable domain in full, with the rest retrieved from reference TRBV3-1 and TRBJ2-4, is DTAVSQTPKYLVTQMGNDKSIKCEQNLGHDTMYWYKQDSKKFLKIMFSYNNKELIINETVPNRFSPKSPDKAHLNLHINSLELGDSAVYFCASSPSSGGIAKNIQYFGAGTRLSVL.

The chain carries TRBV20-1 and TRBJ1-1; 7 bases match TRBD1. The CDR3 contains 13 residues. Germline V gene data show CDR1 as DFQATT and CDR2 as SNEGSKA (reference sequence). CDR3 protein: CRVGTDVNTEAFF. CDR3 bases: TGCAGGGTAGGGACAGATGTGAACACTGAAGCTTTCTTT.

The chain joins TRBV7-3 to TRBJ2-5, with D possibly being TRBD2 (6 bases). The CDR3 loop spans 16 amino acids. Germline V lookup: CDR1 SGHTA, CDR2 FQGTGA. The germline V and J ends were trimmed by 2 bases and 1 base, with 14 bases remaining between them. The CDR3, as DNA: TGTGCCAGCAGCTTAGACTCGGGACTGGCCCAAGAGACCCAGTACTTC. This translates into CASSLDSGLAQETQYF.

This clonotype has more than one count but fewer than ten. The chain uses TRBV2 and TRBJ2-1; no clear D gene. The V gene lost 4 bases and the J gene lost 9 bases, with 16 bases spanning the gap. Germline V CDR1 and CDR2: SNHLY, FYNNEI. The CDR3 is made up of 14 amino acids. The CDR3 here is CASSVGRTGGEQFF. The CDR3 region has the DNA TGTGCCAGCAGTGTAGGCAGGACGGGTGGTGAGCAGTTCTTC.

J is TRBJ1-6 and V is TRBV12-3 or TRBV12-4; D is unresolved. This CDR3 is 15 amino acids long. V shed 1 base and J shed 10 bases, with 14 bases lying between them. As DNA, the CDR3 is TGTGCCAGCAGTTTAGTTGGCAGTCGAAACTCACCCCTCCACTTT. This translates into CASSLVGSRNSPLHF.

The genes are TRBV6-5 and TRBJ2-5, with TRBD1 identical over 7 bases. Germline V lookup: CDR1 MNHEY, CDR2 SVGAGI. This CDR3 is 15 amino acids long. V trimming: 6 bases; J trimming: 0 bases; junction bases outside the gene matches: 7. CDR3 DNA: TGTGCCAGCAGACTGGACAGGTGGTACCAAGAGACCCAGTACTTC. Translating gives CASRLDRWYQETQYF.

Here the CDR3 DNA reads TGTGCCAGCAGCGTTAATGACAGGTCCGGTGCTTTCTTT. Its translation is CASSVNDRSGAFF. The genes are TRBV9 and TRBJ1-1; possibly TRBD1 for D (6 bases). This CDR3 spans 13 amino acids. CDR1 is SGDLS, CDR2 YYNGEE, per germline. The V end lost 2 bases, the J end lost 11 bases, and 16 bases lay between the germline ends.

V and J are TRBV6-2 or TRBV6-3 and TRBJ2-2, with D possibly being TRBD2 (6 bases). CDR1 is MNHEY, CDR2 SVGEGT, per germline. This CDR3 comprises 14 residues. V lost 9 bases and J 0 bases, leaving 11 bases between the germline ends. The CDR3 DNA is TGTGCCAGTGGACTACCCACGAACACCGGGGAGCTGTTTTTT. Amino acid sequence: CASGLPTNTGELFF.